Here is one TCR beta chain with its context. The antigen this receptor binds is unknown. No quality values exist for individual bases; no much larger clone is one base distant. CDR1 PRHDT and CDR2 FYEKMQ are derived from the germline V gene (reference sequence). V has 0 bases trimmed and J has 10 bases trimmed; junction bases matching no gene number 3. There are 15 amino acids in the CDR3, from cysteine to phenylalanine inclusive. The DNA shown is the 45-base CDR3, in frame from base 1. The record originates from a study of technical replicates of blood from several donors listed by TCRdb under 2017. Library creation used the immunoSEQ multiplex PCR assay. This is the immuneACCESS table as TCRdb keeps it, with only in-frame sequences that have V and J called. A part of the clones is gone; compared with another copy, unresolved V genes explain less than half, and the rest is unexplained. The sample table holds around 69,000 clones, of which 70% to 90% were seen once. Approximately 4.5% of the sample comes from the top ten.

The chain couples TRBV13 to TRBJ1-6; 10 nucleotides in the junction match TRBD1. The sequence came from a human donor in good health. Some clones in this sample may be carry-over from other donors' samples. Sample: PBMCs. The sequenced DNA: TGTGCCAGCAGCTTAGGAGGGACAGGGGAATCACCCCTCCACTTT. Its product reads: CASSLGGTGESPLHF.